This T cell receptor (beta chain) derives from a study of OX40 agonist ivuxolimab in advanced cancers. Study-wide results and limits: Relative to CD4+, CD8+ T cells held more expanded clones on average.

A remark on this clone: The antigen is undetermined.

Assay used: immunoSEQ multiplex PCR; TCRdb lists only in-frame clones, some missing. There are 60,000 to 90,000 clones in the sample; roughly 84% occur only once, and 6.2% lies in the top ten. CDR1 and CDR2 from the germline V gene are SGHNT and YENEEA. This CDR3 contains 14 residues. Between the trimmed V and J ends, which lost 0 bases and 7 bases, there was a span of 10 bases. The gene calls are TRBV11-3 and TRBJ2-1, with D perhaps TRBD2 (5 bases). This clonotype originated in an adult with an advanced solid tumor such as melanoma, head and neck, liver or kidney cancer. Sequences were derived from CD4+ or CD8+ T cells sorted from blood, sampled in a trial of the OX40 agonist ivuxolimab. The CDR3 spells CASSLEAVPNEQFF. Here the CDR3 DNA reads TGTGCCAGCAGCTTAGAAGCGGTTCCAAATGAGCAGTTCTTC.